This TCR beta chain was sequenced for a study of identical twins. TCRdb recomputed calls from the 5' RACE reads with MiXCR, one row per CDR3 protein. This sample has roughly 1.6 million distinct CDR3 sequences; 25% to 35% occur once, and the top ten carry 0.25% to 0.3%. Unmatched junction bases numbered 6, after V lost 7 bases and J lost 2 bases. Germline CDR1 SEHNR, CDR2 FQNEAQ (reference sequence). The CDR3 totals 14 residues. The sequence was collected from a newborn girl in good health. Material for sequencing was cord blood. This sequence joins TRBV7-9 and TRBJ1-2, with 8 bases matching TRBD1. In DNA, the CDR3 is TGTGCCAGCACCCTAAGGACAGGGAACTATGGCTACACCTTC. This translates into CASTLRTGNYGYTF.